This T cell receptor (beta chain) was documented in a study of Ad26.COV2.S vaccination and SARS-CoV-2 variants. Study outcomes and limitations: There was reportedly substantial breadth in spike-specific CD8+ and CD4+ T cell responses after vaccination.

Sequencing used immunoSEQ multiplex PCR; TCRdb keeps in-frame clones, though not all of them. The data show over 90,000 clones, 80% seen once. As for this clone: Its antigen remains unknown.

This receptor was taken from a human donor who had recovered from COVID-19. Sequencing used peripheral blood, obtained after recovery from COVID-19.

CDR3: CASSLGEDTEAFF. As DNA, the CDR3 is TGTGCCAGCAGTTTAGGCGAGGACACTGAAGCTTTCTTT. The gene calls are TRBV12-3 or TRBV12-4 and TRBJ1-1; D is undetermined. Trimming stripped 1 base from V and 3 bases from J, with 6 bases between. CDR3 length: 13 amino acids.